Below, 19 T cell receptor beta chains from the same sample are listed, as sequenced in a study of control samples from healthy donors and cancer patients. Repertoires were generated with immunoSEQ multiplex PCR, while TCRdb's copy carries only in-frame clones and drops some. The sample comprises roughly 120,000 clones, roughly 89% of which are singletons, and 17% rests with the top ten. Sample: blood. These receptor sequences come from a woman in her 50s in good health.

The DNA of the CDR3 is TGTGCCAGCTCCTTAAAGGGTCTTGCGTATGAAAAACTGTTTTTT. Amino acid sequence: CASSLKGLAYEKLFF. The J gene is TRBJ1-4, the V gene TRBV18; no clear D. Germline V gives CDR1 KGHSH, CDR2 LQKENI. V dropped 6 bases and J dropped 6 bases, with 17 bases sitting between them. This CDR3 comprises 15 residues.

This clone is a singleton in its sample. The chain uses TRBV6-5 and TRBJ1-2; D uncertain. The V and J ends lost 4 bases and 8 bases respectively, with 14 bases between them. Germline values: CDR1 MNHEY, CDR2 SVGAGI. The CDR3 spans 13 residues. The CDR3: CASSSTPPIGYTF. DNA of the CDR3: TGTGCCAGCAGTTCTACACCTCCCATCGGCTACACCTTC.

The CDR3 protein is CSGTPAGNTGELFF. In DNA form, the CDR3 reads TGCAGCGGGACCCCGGCAGGGAACACCGGGGAGCTGTTTTTT. This chain links TRBV29-1 with TRBJ2-2, with unresolved D. Per germline, CDR1 SQVTM and CDR2 ANQGSEA. CDR3 length: 14 amino acids. Between the trimmed V and J ends, which lost 7 bases and 1 base, there was a span of 13 bases.

The chain uses TRBV7-2 and TRBJ1-3; D is perhaps TRBD1 (5 bases). Per the germline V gene, CDR1 is SGHTA and CDR2 is FQGNSA. CDR3 length: 14 residues. Trimming cost V 4 bases and J 4 bases, with 11 bases left between them. CDR3 nucleotides: TGTGCCAGCAGCTCGTGGGACGGAGGAAACACCATATATTTT. Translated, it gives CASSSWDGGNTIYF.

Only one count was recorded for this clone. The rearrangement uses TRBV5-6 and TRBJ2-1, with TRBD1 identical over 8 bases. CDR1 and CDR2 (germline): SGHDT, YYEEEE. After removal of 1 base from V and 4 bases from J, the junction contained 4 bases not matched to a gene. The CDR3 consists of 15 residues. The CDR3 loop is CASSLFQGAYNEQFF. Here the CDR3 DNA reads TGTGCCAGCAGCTTGTTCCAGGGGGCTTACAATGAGCAGTTCTTC.

V and J are TRBV7-2 and TRBJ2-7; 8 bases are a match to TRBD1. This CDR3 contains 14 residues. After removal of 1 base from V and 1 base from J, the junction contained 0 bases not matched to a gene. CDR1 and CDR2 from the germline V gene are SGHTA and FQGNSA. CDR3 sequence: CASSLGDRSYEQYF. The DNA for the CDR3 is TGTGCCAGCAGCTTAGGGGACAGGTCCTACGAGCAGTACTTC.

J is TRBJ1-6 and V is TRBV6-2 or TRBV6-3; 7 bases fit TRBD1. The CDR3 consists of 15 residues. J gave up 7 bases and V 2 bases, and 5 bases lay outside the gene matches. The germline gives CDR1 MNHEY, CDR2 SVGEGT. The CDR3 sequence: CASSYPDRNNSPLHF. As DNA, the CDR3 is TGTGCCAGCAGTTACCCGGACAGGAACAATTCACCCCTCCACTTT.

The chain links TRBV24-1 to TRBJ2-2; TRBD2 might be the D (6 bases). V dropped 12 bases and J dropped 0 bases, with 10 bases sitting between them. Germline values: CDR1 KGHDR, CDR2 SFDVKD. This CDR3 has 13 residues. The CDR3 spells CAAGRPNTGELFF. The DNA of the CDR3 is TGTGCCGCGGGACGCCCGAACACCGGGGAGCTGTTTTTT.

V gene TRBV7-8 combines with J gene TRBJ1-5; D is unclear. This CDR3 is 13 amino acids long. V was pared by 5 bases and J by 7 bases, with 12 bases between. CDR1 and CDR2 (germline): SGHVS, FQNEAQ. The CDR3 nucleotides read TGTGCCAGCAGCGCGGACGTAAGGCAGCCCCAGCATTTT. This translates into CASSADVRQPQHF.

CDR3 sequence reads: CASSQGGDPNYGYTF. CDR3 DNA sequence: TGCGCCAGCAGCCAAGGAGGAGATCCTAACTATGGCTACACCTTC. V and J are TRBV4-1 and TRBJ1-2; D uncertain. The germline gives CDR1 MGHRA, CDR2 YSYEKL. V was trimmed by 1 base and J by 0 bases, leaving 9 bases between them. The CDR3 runs 15 residues.

The V and J genes are TRBV10-1 and TRBJ2-3; 8 bases line up with TRBD1. V lost 4 bases, J lost 4 bases, and 16 bases stayed unmatched. The CDR3 spans 18 residues. In germline, CDR1 is WNHNN, CDR2 SYGVQD (reference sequence). Here the CDR3 reads CASSGRERDRLFADTQYF. The CDR3 DNA is TGCGCCAGCAGTGGAAGGGAAAGGGACAGGTTATTCGCAGATACGCAGTATTTT.

V usage is TRBV30 and J usage is TRBJ1-2; TRBD1 matches 9 bases. V dropped 1 base and J dropped 4; count of bases not matched to a gene: 7. The CDR3 totals 15 residues. Per the germline V gene, CDR1 is GTSNPN and CDR2 is SVGIG (reference sequence). CDR3: CAWSAQTTGGYGYTF. The CDR3 DNA reads as TGTGCCTGGAGTGCACAAACGACAGGGGGCTATGGCTACACCTTC.

This chain links TRBV20-1 with TRBJ2-1; unclear D gene. The CDR3 length is 13 residues. The germline gives CDR1 DFQATT, CDR2 SNEGSKA (reference sequence). Trimming left V 3 bases short and J 6 bases short, with 12 bases between. Here the CDR3 reads CSASLPTLNEQFF. The CDR3 DNA reads TGCAGTGCTAGTCTTCCCACCCTCAATGAGCAGTTCTTC.

This chain joins TRBV30 and TRBJ2-1, with 10 bases aligning to TRBD1. Trimming cost V 4 bases and J 7 bases; bases outside gene matches: 4. Germline CDR1 is GTSNPN and CDR2 is SVGIG (reference sequence). The CDR3 contains 13 residues. The chain's CDR3 is CAWTDRGKNEQFF. The CDR3 DNA sequence: TGTGCCTGGACGGACAGGGGGAAAAATGAGCAGTTCTTC.

This CDR3 reads CASNTGSQETQYF. CDR3 nucleotides: TGTGCCAGCAATACGGGGAGCCAAGAGACCCAGTACTTC. This sequence joins TRBV19 and TRBJ2-5; D is perhaps TRBD2 (5 bases). The CDR3 runs to 13 residues. The germline CDR1 and CDR2 sequences are LNHDA and SQIVND (reference sequence). Deletions cut 9 bases from V and 1 base from J, with 12 bases between.

The chain links TRBV5-6 to TRBJ2-3, with D tentatively TRBD1 (5 bases). Germline lookup yields CDR1 SGHDT and CDR2 YYEEEE. Trimming took off 2 bases at V and 4 bases at J, with 14 bases between the two ends. The CDR3 contains 15 residues. The CDR3 here is CASSFQTGLPDTQYF. The CDR3 DNA is TGTGCCAGCAGCTTTCAAACAGGTTTGCCAGATACGCAGTATTTT.

In its sample, this clone was seen once. V gene TRBV9 combines with J gene TRBJ2-5, with 12 bases matching TRBD1. Trimming removed 1 base from V and 1 base from J; junction bases left unmatched: 8. CDR3 length equals 18 residues. CDR1 and CDR2 from the germline V gene are SGDLS and YYNGEE. The CDR3 DNA follows: TGTGCCAGCAGCGTAAGGGACAGGGGGCTGGACGGCCAAGAGACCCAGTACTTC. Its protein is CASSVRDRGLDGQETQYF.

This sequence joins TRBV3-1 (or the pseudogene TRBV3-2) and TRBJ1-1, with D possibly being TRBD1 (5 bases). The CDR3 is 15 amino acids. Germline loops: CDR1 LGHDT, CDR2 YNNKEL (reference sequence). Trimming left V 3 bases short and J 6 bases short, with 17 bases between. The CDR3 DNA sequence: TGTGCCAGCAGCCATGTTCAGGGAAGTAGCGCTGAAGCTTTCTTT. It codes for CASSHVQGSSAEAFF.

This sequence joins TRBV5-5 and TRBJ1-6; D unresolved. Germline V gene data show CDR1 as SGHKS and CDR2 as YYEKEE (reference sequence). The germline V and J ends were trimmed by 4 bases and 8 bases, with 16 bases remaining between them. This CDR3 region has 15 residues. The CDR3 sequence is CASSAGLPIYSPLHF. The CDR3 DNA reads as TGTGCCAGCAGCGCCGGATTGCCCATCTATTCACCCCTCCACTTT. Full variable domain (rest looked up from reference TRBV5-5 and TRBJ1-6): DAGVTQSPTHLIKTRGQQVTLRCSPISGHKSVSWYQQVLGQGPQFIFQYYEKEERGRGNFPDRFSARQFPNYSSELNVNALLLGDSALYLCASSAGLPIYSPLHFGNGTRLTVT.